This TCR beta chain was obtained from a study of cytomegalovirus exposure and HLA in healthy donors. Study outcomes and limitations: Researchers left out some V segments, among them TRBV6-2 and TRBV6-3, as indistinguishable. In an earlier analysis, productive rearrangement rates for most beta V segments clustered near 87% or 30%.

The PCR ran on 60 Vbeta and 13 Jbeta primers. In the original processing: There were about 80 million unique TCR beta chains by a later count, and around 10 million of them were shared. Assay: immunoSEQ multiplex PCR; the TCRdb copy retains only in-frame clones and omits some. The V and J calls and clone size come from that table; D and trimming were worked out from the DNA. Here the sample table reports about 130,000 clones. Germline lookup yields CDR1 SGHKS and CDR2 YYEKEE (reference sequence). V lost 4 bases to trimming and J lost 0 bases; unmatched junction nucleotides: 7. The CDR3 length is 15 residues. Turning to this clone: Antigen specificity is unknown.

This rearrangement joins TRBV5-5 to TRBJ2-7, with 7 bases lining up with TRBD1. Sequencing input: PBMCs. The source is a man aged 18 to 30 in good health and CMV-seronegative. Written as DNA, the CDR3 is TGTGCCAGCAGCGCCTCACAGGGGATCTCCTACGAGCAGTACTTC. The encoded protein is CASSASQGISYEQYF.